The 17 T cell receptor beta chains listed next were all sequenced from one sample in a study of blood T cell repertoires in COVID-19. The data were produced by immunoSEQ multiplex PCR, yet TCRdb's version contains in-frame clones alone and is incomplete. The repertoire includes over 200,000 clones, around 89% of them detected once, and roughly 2.6% sits in the top ten. The sample comprised peripheral blood. These receptors all stem from a man aged 25 to 45 with COVID-19, enrolled during active disease.

J is TRBJ2-2 and V is TRBV4-3, with D possibly being TRBD1 (5 bases). Deletions cut 3 bases from V and 2 bases from J, with 10 bases between. Germline V lookup: CDR1 LGHNA, CDR2 YSLEER. CDR3 length: 15 residues. For the CDR3, the DNA is TGCGCCAGCAGCCAGGACAAGAGAAACACCGGGGAGCTGTTTTTT. It specifies CASSQDKRNTGELFF.

This clone has only one observation. The chain is built from TRBV19 and TRBJ2-7; tentatively, D is TRBD2 (6 bases). Trimming pared 0 bases from V and 6 bases from J, leaving 12 bases between. The germline V gene encodes CDR1 LNHDA and CDR2 SQIVND (reference sequence). This CDR3 spans 14 amino acids. The CDR3 protein is CASSIEVTSREQYF. CDR3 nucleotide sequence: TGTGCCAGTAGTATAGAAGTTACTAGCCGCGAGCAGTACTTC. The full variable domain, rest sourced from reference TRBV19 and TRBJ2-7, is DGGITQSPKYLFRKEGQNVTLSCEQNLNHDAMYWYRQDPGQGLRLIYYSQIVNDFQKGDIAEGYSVSREKKESFPLTVTSAQKNPTAFYLCASSIEVTSREQYFGPGTRLTVT.

J is TRBJ1-2 and V is TRBV7-3, with D hard to call. This CDR3 has 15 amino acids. The V and J ends lost 5 bases and 5 bases respectively, with 18 bases between them. Germline lookup yields CDR1 SGHTA and CDR2 FQGTGA. CDR3 nucleotide sequence: TGTGCCAGCAGCGTCACCCGACAAGATCGGTATGGCTACACCTTC. This gives the protein CASSVTRQDRYGYTF.

V usage is TRBV12-5 and J usage is TRBJ2-3; TRBD1 aligns across 9 bases. The germline gives CDR1 LGHNT, CDR2 FRNRAP. CDR3 length: 15 amino acids. The junction had 4 bases not matched to a gene; V was cut back by 5 bases and J by 1 base. DNA of the CDR3: TGTGCTAGTGGTCCTTGGACAGGGGGCACAGATACGCAGTATTTT. The encoded protein is CASGPWTGGTDTQYF.

The chain recombines TRBV7-3 with TRBJ2-7, with TRBD2 matching over 14 bases. With V trimmed by 3 bases and J by 9 bases, 1 base remained unmatched. The CDR3 extends over 13 amino acids. Germline CDR1 and CDR2: SGHTA and FQGTGA. In DNA, the CDR3 is TGTGCCAGCAGCTTGACTAGCGGGGGGGTGCAGTACTTC. Translation gives CASSLTSGGVQYF.

V and J are TRBV5-1 and TRBJ1-2, with D perhaps matching TRBD1 (5 bases). The V gene's germline CDR1 is SGHRS and CDR2 YFSETQ. There are 15 residues in the CDR3. The V end was cut by 0 bases, the J end by 2 bases, with 11 bases between. The CDR3 reads CASSLGAGNNYGYTF. CDR3 nucleotide sequence: TGCGCCAGCAGCTTGGGGGCAGGGAACAACTATGGCTACACCTTC. Full variable domain (remainder filled in from reference TRBV5-1 and TRBJ1-2): KAGVTQTPRYLIKTRGQQVTLSCSPISGHRSVSWYQQTPGQGLQFLFEYFSETQRNKGNFPGRFSGRQFSNSRSEMNVSTLELGDSALYLCASSLGAGNNYGYTFGSGTRLTVV.

The DNA for the CDR3 is TGTGCCAGCAGCTCCGGGACAGGGAACACCTATAATTCACCCCTCCACTTT. It specifies CASSSGTGNTYNSPLHF. This rearrangement joins TRBV11-2 to TRBJ1-6; 9 nucleotides match TRBD1. This CDR3 is 17 amino acids long. V was clipped by 4 bases and J by 2 bases; unmatched bases: 6. Germline assignment: CDR1 SGHAT and CDR2 FQNNGV.

This chain uses TRBV28 with TRBJ1-4; tentative D call: TRBD1 (5 bases). Between the trimmed V and J ends, which lost 9 bases and 12 bases, there was a span of 14 bases. The CDR3 is made up of 11 amino acids. Per the germline V gene, CDR1 is MDHEN and CDR2 is SYDVKM. CDR3 residues: CASHAGLELFF. CDR3 nucleotides: TGTGCCAGTCACGCAGGGCTCGAACTGTTTTTT.

J is TRBJ2-3 and V is TRBV11-3; no definite D call. The CDR3 is 14 residues long. The V end was cut by 3 bases, the J end by 5 bases, with 12 bases between. Germline-derived CDR1 and CDR2 are SGHNT and YENEEA. The CDR3 loop is CASSLGLEGDTQYF. The CDR3 nucleotides read TGTGCCAGCAGCTTGGGCCTCGAAGGAGATACGCAGTATTTT.

The chain employs TRBV27 and TRBJ2-1; TRBD2 agrees at 9 bases. Germline CDR1 reads MNHEY; CDR2 reads SMNVEV (reference sequence). Trimming cost V 6 bases and J 6 bases; bases outside gene matches: 12. The CDR3 covers 16 residues. In nucleotides, the CDR3 is TGTGCCAGCAGGATAGTAGGGACTAGCCCGAGCAATGAGCAGTTCTTC. This sequence encodes CASRIVGTSPSNEQFF.

This clone showed up just a few times. The rearrangement uses TRBV4-2 and TRBJ2-7; D gene unclear. The CDR3 is made up of 12 amino acids. CDR1 and CDR2 from the germline V gene are LGHNA and YNFKEQ. Trimming removed 0 bases from V and 6 bases from J, with 6 bases in between. The CDR3 coding sequence is TGTGCCAGCAGCCAAGATACTGGCGAGCAGTACTTC. This encodes CASSQDTGEQYF.

The chain employs TRBV4-3 and TRBJ1-6; no firm D call. The germline V gene has CDR1 LGHNA and CDR2 YSLEER. V lost 0 bases, J lost 7 bases, and 7 bases lay in between. The CDR3 covers 14 residues. The CDR3 nucleotides are TGCGCCAGCAGCCAAGATTGGGCGAATTCACCCCTCCACTTT. Translated, it gives CASSQDWANSPLHF.

The CDR3 is CASSQTGASGAFF. The CDR3 coding sequence is TGTGCCAGTAGTCAAACAGGGGCGTCCGGAGCTTTCTTT. This chain joins TRBV19 and TRBJ1-1, with 7 bases aligning to TRBD1. Germline trimming cut 5 bases from V and 10 bases from J; bases unmatched to any gene: 10. Germline V lookup: CDR1 LNHDA, CDR2 SQIVND (reference sequence). This CDR3 region has 13 residues.

This rearrangement joins TRBV19 to TRBJ2-1; 10 bases map to TRBD2. Per germline, CDR1 LNHDA and CDR2 SQIVND (reference sequence). Trimming cost V 5 bases and J 7 bases; bases outside gene matches: 17. This CDR3 has 18 amino acids. The CDR3 nucleotides are TGTGCCAGTAGTTCCGGGACTAGCGACCCCCCATACACGAATGAGCAGTTCTTC. Protein product: CASSSGTSDPPYTNEQFF.

V is TRBV3-1 (or the pseudogene TRBV3-2) and J is TRBJ2-3; D ambiguous. CDR3 length: 13 residues. V lost 1 base, J lost 8 bases, and 10 bases lay in between. Germline V lookup: CDR1 LGHDT, CDR2 YNNKEL (reference sequence). This CDR3 is CASSQANHGTQYF. The CDR3 DNA reads as TGTGCCAGCAGCCAAGCGAACCACGGTACGCAGTATTTT.

This clone came up once. The genes are TRBV11-3 and TRBJ2-3; D call uncertain. The ends were cut back, 4 bases at V and 5 bases at J, with 13 bases in the middle. The V gene's germline CDR1 is SGHNT and CDR2 YENEEA. The CDR3 covers 14 residues. CDR3 loop: CASSSNRVGDTQYF. CDR3 nucleotide sequence: TGTGCCAGCAGCTCAAACCGGGTAGGAGATACGCAGTATTTT.

The J gene is TRBJ2-5, the V gene TRBV28; 9 positions agree with TRBD1. V lost 6 bases to trimming and J lost 4 bases; unmatched junction nucleotides: 3. Per the germline V gene, CDR1 is MDHEN and CDR2 is SYDVKM. This CDR3 comprises 13 residues. The CDR3 loop is CASRDRGVETQYF. As DNA, the CDR3 is TGTGCCAGCAGGGACAGGGGAGTAGAGACCCAGTACTTC.